These 30 T cell receptor beta chains share one sample of origin, sequenced in a study of Graves' ophthalmopathy and Graves' hyperthyroidism. TCR beta CDR3 regions were amplified from RNA transcripts. First-round RT-PCR used HTBI primers; second-round multiplex PCR followed. One entry per CDR3 protein results from TCRdb running MiXCR on the multiplex PCR reads. The profile shows around 590,000 distinct CDR3 sequences, 35% to 40% of them singletons. Specimen: peripheral blood or thyroid tissue (not recorded which). The receptors were gathered from an adult man with Graves' hyperthyroidism.

The chain combines TRBV7-2 with TRBJ2-7, with 10 bases that match TRBD1. V was pared by 5 bases and J by 8 bases, with 6 bases of the junction left unmatched. The CDR3 extends over 13 amino acids. CDR1 and CDR2 (germline): SGHTA, FQGNSA. CDR3 in amino acids: CASSQGQGPQQYF. The CDR3 DNA reads TGTGCCAGCAGCCAGGGACAGGGGCCCCAGCAGTACTTC.

This clonotype occurred a few times. The CDR3, as DNA: TGTGCCAGCAGCTTGGATGGGGATACGCAGTATTTT. This encodes CASSLDGDTQYF. The V and J genes are TRBV5-4 and TRBJ2-3; unclear D gene. Per the germline V gene, CDR1 is SGHNT and CDR2 is YYREEE (reference sequence). Trimming removed 0 bases from V and 6 bases from J, with 5 bases in between. The CDR3 is made up of 12 amino acids. Together with reference TRBV5-4 and TRBJ2-3, the CDR3 gives the full variable domain: ETGVTQSPTHLIKTRGQQVTLRCSSQSGHNTVSWYQQALGQGPQFIFQYYREEENGRGNFPPRFSGLQFPNYSSELNVNALELDDSALYLCASSLDGDTQYFGPGTRLTVL.

This clonotype was observed a few times. A much larger clone lies one base from this, so it may be a read error. This is likely a read error, given that the CDR3 carries no conserved phenylalanine or tryptophan at its end. V gene TRBV4-1 combines with J gene TRBJ2-7; no firm D call. The CDR3 runs to 15 residues. The V end lost 1 base, the J end lost 4 bases, and 14 bases lay between the germline ends. Germline values: CDR1 MGHRA, CDR2 YSYEKL. For the CDR3, the DNA is TGCGCCAGCAGCCAAGCTCCGGACGGAGAATACGAGCAGTACCTC. This encodes CASSQAPDGEYEQYL.

CDR3: CASSPGPGPQETQYF. The CDR3, as DNA: TGTGCCAGCAGCCCGGGTCCCGGGCCCCAAGAGACCCAGTACTTC. The chain links TRBV9 to TRBJ2-5; no clear D gene. Germline V lookup: CDR1 SGDLS, CDR2 YYNGEE. The CDR3 totals 15 residues. V lost 4 bases, J lost 1 base, and 14 bases lay in between.

The V gene is TRBV12-3 or TRBV12-4, the J gene TRBJ2-2, with a possible D match to TRBD1 (5 bases). This CDR3 is 18 amino acids long. The ends were cut back, 2 bases at V and 3 bases at J, with 19 bases in the middle. This chain's CDR3 is CASSLTKSGPADTGELFF. In DNA, the CDR3 is TGTGCCAGCAGTTTAACTAAATCAGGGCCGGCGGACACCGGGGAGCTGTTTTTT.

The table lists this clonotype with many counts. The V and J genes are TRBV5-6 and TRBJ1-4; D not resolved. The V end was cut by 0 bases, the J end by 8 bases, with 14 bases between. Per germline, CDR1 SGHDT and CDR2 YYEEEE. The CDR3 is 15 residues long. CDR3 sequence: CASSLVEGSGEKLFF. CDR3 coding DNA: TGTGCCAGCAGCTTGGTAGAGGGAAGTGGGGAAAAACTGTTTTTT. The entire variable domain, with the rest obtained from reference TRBV5-6 and TRBJ1-4, is as follows: DAGVTQSPTHLIKTRGQQVTLRCSPKSGHDTVSWYQQALGQGPQFIFQYYEEEERQRGNFPDRFSGHQFPNYSSELNVNALLLGDSALYLCASSLVEGSGEKLFFGSGTQLSVL.

At least ten counts were recorded for this clonotype. Sequence at one end of the junction differs from germline and may be a read error. The chain combines TRBV4-1 with TRBJ1-4; D is undetermined. This CDR3 has 15 amino acids. CDR1 is MGHRA, CDR2 YSYEKL, per germline. The CDR3, as DNA: TGCGCCAGCACCCAAGATCCCGCAACTAATGAAAAACTGTTTTTT. Its protein is CASTQDPATNEKLFF.

The rearrangement joins TRBV29-1 to TRBJ1-4; tentative D call: TRBD1 (5 bases). This CDR3 spans 13 amino acids. In germline, CDR1 is SQVTM, CDR2 ANQGSEA. The V end was cut by 4 bases, the J end by 7 bases, with 13 bases between. CDR3 DNA: TGCAGCGTTGTTAGGGACTGGAGTGAAAAACTGTTTTTT. Its translation is CSVVRDWSEKLFF.

This clonotype was seen at least ten times. The chain combines TRBV5-5 with TRBJ2-7; D unclear. In germline, CDR1 is SGHKS, CDR2 YYEKEE (reference sequence). The CDR3 is 13 residues long. V lost 6 bases, J lost 4 bases, and 14 bases lay in between. The CDR3 here is CASIGRDRYEQYF. The CDR3, as DNA: TGTGCCAGCATAGGACGTGATCGGTACGAGCAGTACTTC.

The chain uses TRBV7-9 and TRBJ2-5, with 8 bases that match TRBD1. The J call is doubtful: the DNA matches TRBJ2-1 better. This CDR3 comprises 18 residues. The germline V gene has CDR1 SEHNR and CDR2 FQNEAQ (reference sequence). CDR3 in amino acids: CASSPGQVSLSSYNEQFF. For the CDR3, the DNA is TGTGCCAGCAGCCCGGGACAGGTTTCCCTCAGCTCCTACAATGAGCAGTTCTTC.

This clonotype was observed many times. This chain uses TRBV6-5 with TRBJ2-5; D possibly corresponds to TRBD2 (6 bases). V shed 3 bases and J shed 5 bases, with 7 bases lying between them. The CDR3 is 12 residues long. Germline CDR1 reads MNHEY; CDR2 reads SVGAGI. The CDR3 DNA reads as TGTGCCAGCAGTTATCTAGCGGAGACCCAGTACTTC. Its protein product is CASSYLAETQYF.

The V gene is TRBV15, the J gene TRBJ1-5; 8 nucleotides line up with TRBD1. Trimming removed 5 bases from V and 6 bases from J; junction bases left unmatched: 9. Germline V CDR1 and CDR2: LNHNV, YYDKDF (reference sequence). This CDR3 region has 15 residues. CDR3 DNA sequence: TGTGCCACCAGCCCAAGAGGACAGGGTACTCAGCCCCAGCATTTT. It encodes CATSPRGQGTQPQHF.

The V and J genes are TRBV29-1 and TRBJ2-7; 7 bases map to TRBD1. The V gene's germline CDR1 is SQVTM and CDR2 ANQGSEA. The CDR3 runs to 13 residues. The V segment lost 8 bases and the J segment 4 bases; nucleotides outside the gene matches: 11. DNA of the CDR3: TGCAGCTTGGGGACAGCCCTGGGGTACGAGCAGTACTTC. The encoded protein is CSLGTALGYEQYF.

This clonotype was seen ten or more times. This chain connects TRBV4-2 to TRBJ1-1; D is unresolved. The CDR3 runs to 14 residues. Looked up from germline, CDR1 is LGHNA and CDR2 is YNFKEQ. The V end lost 7 bases, the J end lost 1 base, and 13 bases lay between the germline ends. In DNA, the CDR3 is TGTGCCAGCACCCCGGGTCGGTCGAACACTGAAGCTTTCTTT. This gives the protein CASTPGRSNTEAFF.

This clonotype appeared many times. The J gene is TRBJ1-6, the V gene TRBV6-5; tentatively, D is TRBD1 (5 bases). Deletions cut 5 bases from V and 11 bases from J, with 16 bases between. The CDR3 is 14 amino acids. In germline, CDR1 is MNHEY, CDR2 SVGAGI. The CDR3 spells CASSEKGRSTPLHF. The CDR3 DNA follows: TGTGCCAGCAGTGAAAAGGGACGATCGACACCCCTCCACTTT.

This clonotype was found once. This chain connects TRBV7-9 to TRBJ2-7; 7 nucleotides align to TRBD2. J lost 3 bases, V lost 5 bases, and 4 bases had no gene match. This CDR3 is 13 amino acids long. Germline CDR1 reads SEHNR; CDR2 reads FQNEAQ (reference sequence). CDR3 bases: TGTGCCAGCAGCGCGCGGACTAGCTACGAGCAGTACTTC. This gives the protein CASSARTSYEQYF.

There are many counts of this clonotype. The V and J genes are TRBV5-8 and TRBJ2-7; no reliable D call. Germline V CDR1 and CDR2: SGHTS, YDEGEE. This CDR3 region has 14 residues. Trimming took off 5 bases at V and 0 bases at J, with 12 bases between the two ends. CDR3 in DNA: TGTGCCAGCAGTTCCCCCTCGAGCTCCTACGAGCAGTACTTC. Encoded protein: CASSSPSSSYEQYF.

The V gene is TRBV7-2, the J gene TRBJ1-6, with TRBD1 matching over 11 bases. Germline lookup yields CDR1 SGHTA and CDR2 FQGNSA. The V and J ends lost 5 bases and 9 bases, in that order; junction bases with no gene match: 9. The CDR3 has 16 amino acids. The CDR3, as DNA: TGTGCCAGCAGCGCTAGCGGGACAGGGGGACGTTCACCCCTCCACTTT. Translation: CASSASGTGGRSPLHF.

The chain has TRBV7-8 and TRBJ2-1, with D perhaps given as TRBD1 or TRBD2 (6 bases each). The J call is in doubt because the DNA end fits TRBJ2-7 better. This CDR3 has 16 residues. Germline values: CDR1 SGHVS, CDR2 FQNEAQ. The CDR3 spells CASSLRGASSYNEQYF. For the CDR3, the DNA is TGTGCCAGCAGCTTGAGGGGGGCGAGCTCCTACAATGAGCAGTACTTC.

The chain recombines TRBV7-9 with TRBJ2-7; D not certain. Gene TRBJ2-1 matches the end of the DNA better, so the J call may be wrong. This CDR3 comprises 15 residues. CDR1 and CDR2 from the germline V gene are SEHNR and FQNEAQ (reference sequence). The CDR3 here is CASSRRQDPYNEQFF. The CDR3, as DNA: TGTGCCAGCAGCAGACGACAAGACCCCTACAATGAGCAGTTCTTC.

At least ten counts were recorded for this clonotype. The junction shows a germline mismatch at one end, possibly a read error. The rearrangement links TRBV2 to TRBJ1-6; unclear D gene. Germline CDR1 and CDR2: SNHLY and FYNNEI. The CDR3 extends over 14 amino acids. The CDR3 DNA reads as TGCGCCAGCAGTGAAGGGTCTTATAATTCACCCCTCCACTTT. Translating gives CASSEGSYNSPLHF.

This sequence joins TRBV15 and TRBJ2-3; TRBD2 matches 11 bases. The V segment lost 1 base and the J segment 2 bases; nucleotides outside the gene matches: 5. Germline V CDR1 and CDR2: LNHNV, YYDKDF (reference sequence). CDR3 length equals 17 residues. CDR3: CATSRVGTSGYTDTQYF. CDR3 DNA: TGTGCCACCAGCAGAGTCGGGACTAGCGGATACACAGATACGCAGTATTTT. The full variable domain, in which reference TRBV15 and TRBJ2-3 provide the parts outside the CDR3, is DAMVIQNPRYQVTQFGKPVTLSCSQTLNHNVMYWYQQKSSQAPKLLFHYYDKDFNNEADTPDNFQSRRPNTSFCFLDIRSPGLGDTAMYLCATSRVGTSGYTDTQYFGPGTRLTVL.

The chain is built from TRBV15 and TRBJ1-6, with a tentative D call TRBD1 (5 bases). The CDR3 sequence is 15 residues long. V was shortened by 1 base and J by 10 bases, with 14 bases between the two germline ends. CDR1 and CDR2 from the germline V gene are LNHNV and YYDKDF (reference sequence). The CDR3 nucleotides are TGTGCCACCAGCAGAGGCGGGGGGGTTGGATCACCCCTCCACTTT. Amino acid sequence: CATSRGGGVGSPLHF.

The CDR3 here is CASSFGGGAYNEQYF. CDR3 bases: TGTGCCAGCAGCTTTGGCGGGGGGGCGTACAATGAGCAGTACTTC. This sequence joins TRBV9 and TRBJ2-7; the match to TRBD2 covers 9 bases. With 4 bases clipped from V and 7 bases from J, the junction kept 12 bases outside the gene matches. The length of the CDR3 is 15 residues. The germline CDR1 and CDR2 sequences are SGDLS and YYNGEE.

This clonotype was seen ten or more times. This sequence joins TRBV7-2 and TRBJ2-5, with TRBD1 matching 9 bases. CDR1 and CDR2 from the germline V gene are SGHTA and FQGNSA. Germline trimming cut 1 base from V and 3 bases from J; bases unmatched to any gene: 3. This CDR3 has 15 amino acids. The chain's CDR3 is CASSLVGTGKETQYF. The CDR3 DNA sequence: TGTGCCAGCAGCTTAGTTGGGACAGGGAAAGAGACCCAGTACTTC. Full variable domain (missing parts from reference TRBV7-2 and TRBJ2-5): GAGVSQSPSNKVTEKGKDVELRCDPISGHTALYWYRQSLGQGLEFLIYFQGNSAPDKSGLPSDRFSAERTGGSVSTLTIQRTQQEDSAVYLCASSLVGTGKETQYFGPGTRLLVL.

At least ten counts were recorded for this clonotype. The rearrangement joins TRBV19 to TRBJ1-1, with a possible D match to TRBD1 (6 bases). The CDR3 runs to 14 residues. In germline, CDR1 is LNHDA, CDR2 SQIVND (reference sequence). V was cut by 6 bases and J by 5 bases, with 16 bases left in between. DNA of the CDR3: TGTGCCAGTAGCTCGGACAGATGGGGGACTGAAGCTTTCTTT. Its protein product is CASSSDRWGTEAFF.

The sample holds many counts of this clonotype. V gene TRBV29-1 combines with J gene TRBJ2-7, with a tentative D call TRBD1 (6 bases). Germline lookup yields CDR1 SQVTM and CDR2 ANQGSEA. V was pared by 5 bases and J by 3 bases, with 14 bases between. This CDR3 region has 13 residues. CDR3 in amino acids: CSVRETGNYEQYF. In DNA form, the CDR3 reads TGCAGCGTTAGGGAAACAGGGAACTACGAGCAGTACTTC.

This chain joins TRBV25-1 and TRBJ1-6; no clear D gene. The CDR3 is made up of 11 amino acids. Germline loops: CDR1 MGHDK, CDR2 SYGVNS. Trimming shortened V by 11 bases and J by 9 bases, and 11 bases separated the two germline ends. The CDR3 nucleotides read TGTGCCGTCGCCGTAGGTTCACCCCTCCACTTT. Translation: CAVAVGSPLHF.

This clonotype was recorded many times. The chain is built from TRBV20-1 and TRBJ2-2; perhaps D is TRBD1 or TRBD2 (6 bases each). The CDR3 length is 13 residues. V was shortened by 3 bases and J by 4 bases, with 9 bases between the two germline ends. CDR1 DFQATT and CDR2 SNEGSKA come from the germline V gene (reference sequence). DNA of the CDR3: TGCAGTGCTAGTCGGGGGCTCACCGGGGAGCTGTTTTTT. This gives the protein CSASRGLTGELFF.

The V call is TRBV29-1, the J call TRBJ2-5, with 11 positions matching TRBD1. Germline CDR1 and CDR2: SQVTM and ANQGSEA. The CDR3 loop spans 14 amino acids. Trimming at V came to 5 bases and at J to 4 bases, leaving 6 bases not matched to a gene. CDR3 coding DNA: TGCAGCGTTCTGGGACAGGGGGTAGGAGAGACCCAGTACTTC. Residues: CSVLGQGVGETQYF.